This T cell receptor beta chain was profiled in a study of blood T cells in healthy people across ages. Study results and limitations: Observed TCR beta diversity per million T cells went down as age went up. This fall followed a roughly linear course with age. Naive T cell percentage strongly correlated with TCR beta diversity.

There are 14 residues in the CDR3. Per germline, CDR1 MDHEN and CDR2 SYDVKM. Trimming stripped 2 bases from V and 8 bases from J, with 15 bases between. Worth noting for this clonotype: Its target is not known.

With a J-beta primer mix and a sample-barcoded 5' primer, a second PCR ran 7 to 11 cycles. A template-switch adaptor that had 12 random nucleotides put a tag on each cDNA molecule. TCRdb reanalysed the 5' RACE reads using MiXCR and keeps one entry per CDR3 protein. The sample carries approximately 800,000 distinct CDR3 sequences, about 61% recorded once. The sequenced material came from blood. This clonotype was obtained from a man between 35 and 55 years old in good health. The rearrangement links TRBV28 to TRBJ1-2; tentative D call: TRBD1 (6 bases). CDR3 sequence reads: CASSLLTTQGGYTF. CDR3 sequence (DNA): TGTGCCAGCAGTTTACTGACCACCCAGGGGGGCTACACCTTC.